This T cell receptor beta chain was profiled in a study of cytomegalovirus exposure and HLA in healthy donors. Study-level findings and limits: In a later analysis, productive TCRs from donors in an Asian-associated ancestry cluster reportedly carried fewer N-insertions than the cohort mean. Among TCR beta chains, those listed as cytomegalovirus-associated numbered more than 150. Common viral pathogens were later found to be apparently linked to several of the most significant clusters. Per published accounts, TCR beta sequences correctly predicted the HLA-A and HLA-B alleles of most subjects.

In its sample, this clone was seen a few times. Its target is unknown. The study ran its PCR with 60 Vbeta and 13 Jbeta primers. This table comes from immunoSEQ multiplex PCR, and its TCRdb copy is limited to in-frame clones, with some not included. The data contain about 100,000 clones, more than 65% of them seen just once; the ten biggest clones take up about 4.3%. CDR3 size: 16 residues. CDR1 is MGHRA and CDR2 is YSYEKL in the germline V gene. With 0 bases removed from V and 0 bases from J, the gap between germline ends came to 10 bases. The chain recombines TRBV4-1 with TRBJ2-3, with D maybe TRBD2 (6 bases). The sequenced sample consisted of PBMCs. The TCR originated in a male donor in good health and CMV-seronegative. CDR3 sequence reads: CASSQEASVSTDTQYF. The CDR3 bases are TGCGCCAGCAGCCAAGAGGCTAGCGTTAGCACAGATACGCAGTATTTT.